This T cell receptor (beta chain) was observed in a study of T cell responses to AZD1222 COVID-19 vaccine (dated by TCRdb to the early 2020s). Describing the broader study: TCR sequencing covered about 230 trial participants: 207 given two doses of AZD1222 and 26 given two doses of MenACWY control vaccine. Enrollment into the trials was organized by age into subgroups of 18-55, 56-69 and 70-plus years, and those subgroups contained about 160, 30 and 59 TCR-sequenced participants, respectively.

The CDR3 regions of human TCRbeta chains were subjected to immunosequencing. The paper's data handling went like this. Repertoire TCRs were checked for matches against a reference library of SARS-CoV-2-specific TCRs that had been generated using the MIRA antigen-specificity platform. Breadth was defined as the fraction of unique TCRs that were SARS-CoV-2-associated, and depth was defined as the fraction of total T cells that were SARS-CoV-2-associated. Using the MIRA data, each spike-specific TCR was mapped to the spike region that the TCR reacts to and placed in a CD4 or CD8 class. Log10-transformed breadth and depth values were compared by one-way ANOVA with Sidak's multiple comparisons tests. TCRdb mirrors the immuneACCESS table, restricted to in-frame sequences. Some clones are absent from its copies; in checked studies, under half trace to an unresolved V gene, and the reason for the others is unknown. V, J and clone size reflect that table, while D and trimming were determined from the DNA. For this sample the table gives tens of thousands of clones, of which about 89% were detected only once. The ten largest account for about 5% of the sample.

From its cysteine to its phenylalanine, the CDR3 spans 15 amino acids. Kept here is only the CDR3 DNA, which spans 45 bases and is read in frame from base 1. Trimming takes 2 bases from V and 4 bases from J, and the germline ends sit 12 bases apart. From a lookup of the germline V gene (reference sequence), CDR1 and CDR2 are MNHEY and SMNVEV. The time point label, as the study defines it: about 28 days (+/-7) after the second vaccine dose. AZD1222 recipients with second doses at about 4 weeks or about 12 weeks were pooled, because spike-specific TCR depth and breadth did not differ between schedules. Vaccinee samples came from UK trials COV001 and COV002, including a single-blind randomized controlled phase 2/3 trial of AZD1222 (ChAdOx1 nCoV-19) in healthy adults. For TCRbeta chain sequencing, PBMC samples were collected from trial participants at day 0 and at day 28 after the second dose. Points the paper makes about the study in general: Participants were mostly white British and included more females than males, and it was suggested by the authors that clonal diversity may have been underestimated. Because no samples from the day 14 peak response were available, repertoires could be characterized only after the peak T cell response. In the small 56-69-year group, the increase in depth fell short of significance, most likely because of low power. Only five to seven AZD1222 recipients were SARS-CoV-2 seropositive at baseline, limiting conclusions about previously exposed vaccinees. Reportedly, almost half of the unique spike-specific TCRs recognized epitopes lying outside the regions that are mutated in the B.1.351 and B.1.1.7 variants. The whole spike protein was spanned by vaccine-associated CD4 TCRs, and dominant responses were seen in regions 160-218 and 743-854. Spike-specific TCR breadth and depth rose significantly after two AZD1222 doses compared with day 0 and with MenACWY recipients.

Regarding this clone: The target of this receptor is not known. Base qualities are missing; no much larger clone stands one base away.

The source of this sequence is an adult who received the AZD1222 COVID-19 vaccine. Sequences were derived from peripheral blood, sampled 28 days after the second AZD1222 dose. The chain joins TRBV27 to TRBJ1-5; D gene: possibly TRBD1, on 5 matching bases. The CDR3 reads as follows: CASSLIYGTNQPQHF. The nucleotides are TGTGCCAGCAGTTTAATATACGGGACTAATCAGCCCCAGCATTTT.